This record concerns one T cell receptor (beta chain) sequence. Its antigen is undetermined. The repertoire was sequenced with immunoSEQ multiplex PCR; TCRdb's copy has only in-frame clones and lacks some. The sample lists about 140,000 clones; roughly 90% were seen once. This entry belongs to a study of T cell responses to AZD1222 COVID-19 vaccine. The CDR3 has 14 amino acids. The germline V gene has CDR1 MNHEY and CDR2 SVGAGI. V dropped 6 bases and J dropped 7 bases, with 18 bases sitting between them. The study's findings and limits: Only five to seven AZD1222 recipients were seropositive at baseline. Per reports, nearly half of all spike-specific TCRs target regions that are unmutated in variants.

The sequenced sample was peripheral blood, obtained on day 0 of AZD1222 vaccination. This chain connects TRBV6-5 to TRBJ1-1; weak D call: TRBD1 (6 bases). This TCR was sampled from an adult in good health. The CDR3 loop reads CASRSGGNRVEAFF. The CDR3 DNA sequence: TGTGCCAGCAGGTCGGGGGGAAACAGGGTTGAAGCTTTCTTT.